One sample yielded the 13 T cell receptor beta chains listed below, sequenced in a study of control samples from healthy donors and cancer patients. The table came from immunoSEQ multiplex PCR; TCRdb's copy has only in-frame clones and leaves some out. The table records roughly 120,000 clones, roughly 91% of them present only once. The sequencing sample was made of PBMCs. These receptors originate from a man aged 45-65 years with head and neck cancer.

The rearrangement links TRBV11-1 to TRBJ2-3; 10 positions match TRBD2. Germline V CDR1 and CDR2: SGHAT, FQDESV (reference sequence). The CDR3 is made up of 14 amino acids. The V segment lost 2 bases and the J segment 6 bases; nucleotides outside the gene matches: 2. CDR3 in amino acids: CASSLLAGDDTQYF. CDR3 bases: TGTGCCAGCAGCTTACTAGCGGGGGATGATACGCAGTATTTT.

This clone was observed a handful of times. The chain uses TRBV14 and TRBJ2-5, with D tentatively TRBD1 (5 bases). The CDR3 contains 16 residues. Germline lookup yields CDR1 SGHDN and CDR2 FVKESK. V dropped 5 bases and J dropped 1 base, with 17 bases sitting between them. The chain's CDR3 is CASSFGWQGLQETQYF. In DNA form, the CDR3 reads TGTGCCAGCAGCTTCGGCTGGCAGGGCCTCCAAGAGACCCAGTACTTC.

The chain is built from TRBV19 and TRBJ2-3; no definite D call. CDR3 length: 16 amino acids. Germline V lookup: CDR1 LNHDA, CDR2 SQIVND (reference sequence). V lost 7 bases, J lost 4 bases, and 21 bases lay in between. The CDR3 loop reads CASTPNPPHSADTQYF. The CDR3 DNA reads TGTGCCAGTACTCCAAACCCCCCCCACTCAGCAGATACGCAGTATTTT.

This clone was seen only a few times. This chain joins TRBV7-9 and TRBJ2-1, with D maybe TRBD2 (5 bases). V gave up 1 base and J gave up 6 bases, with 16 bases separating them. From germline, CDR1 is SEHNR and CDR2 FQNEAQ (reference sequence). The CDR3 length is 16 residues. This chain's CDR3 is CASSLGFRGSVNEQFF. The CDR3 bases are TGTGCCAGCAGCTTAGGGTTCCGGGGTTCGGTCAATGAGCAGTTCTTC. The full variable domain, its missing parts supplied by reference TRBV7-9 and TRBJ2-1, is DTGVSQNPRHKITKRGQNVTFRCDPISEHNRLYWYRQTLGQGPEFLTYFQNEAQLEKSRLLSDRFSAERPKGSFSTLEIQRTEQGDSAMYLCASSLGFRGSVNEQFFGPGTRLTVL.

This clone was picked up one time. This chain links TRBV6-2 or TRBV6-3 with TRBJ2-3; D might be TRBD2 (5 bases). The CDR3 covers 15 residues. Trimming shortened V by 4 bases and J by 0 bases, and 11 bases separated the two germline ends. Germline V lookup: CDR1 MNHEY, CDR2 SVGEGT. The CDR3 is CASSFRGHSTDTQYF. In DNA form, the CDR3 reads TGTGCCAGCAGTTTCCGGGGTCATAGCACAGATACGCAGTATTTT.

V gene TRBV3-1 (or the pseudogene TRBV3-2) combines with J gene TRBJ2-2; 9 bases align to TRBD2. The germline V gene has CDR1 LGHDT and CDR2 YNNKEL (reference sequence). The CDR3 is 16 amino acids. V shed 7 bases and J 5 bases; nucleotides not matched to a gene: 11. The CDR3 DNA reads as TGTGCCAGCACAAAGGGTAGCGGGGGAGTTACCGGGGAGCTGTTTTTT. Encoded protein: CASTKGSGGVTGELFF.

The chain employs TRBV30 and TRBJ1-2, with 9 nucleotides matching TRBD1. This CDR3 spans 14 amino acids. V shed 1 base and J 8 bases; nucleotides not matched to a gene: 8. Germline-derived CDR1 and CDR2 are GTSNPN and SVGIG (reference sequence). The CDR3 here is CAWSDGGTGKGYTF. The CDR3 DNA is TGTGCCTGGAGTGACGGCGGGACAGGGAAAGGCTACACCTTC.

This chain joins TRBV7-9 and TRBJ2-5, with TRBD2 matching over 10 bases. The V and J ends lost 3 bases and 4 bases, in that order; junction bases with no gene match: 2. Germline CDR1 and CDR2: SEHNR and FQNEAQ (reference sequence). The CDR3 contains 14 residues. The CDR3 region is CASSFRTSGETQYF. Written as DNA, the CDR3 is TGTGCCAGCAGCTTTAGGACTAGCGGAGAGACCCAGTACTTC.

V usage is TRBV28 and J usage is TRBJ1-1; a weak D match, TRBD1 (5 bases). The CDR3 length is 18 residues. Trimming took off 3 bases at V and 1 base at J, with 21 bases between the two ends. The germline gives CDR1 MDHEN, CDR2 SYDVKM. The CDR3 sequence: CASSFLQPGGRGNTEAFF. The CDR3, as DNA: TGTGCCAGCAGTTTCCTCCAGCCGGGGGGTCGGGGGAACACTGAAGCTTTCTTT. The variable domain in full, completed from reference TRBV28 and TRBJ1-1, reads DVKVTQSSRYLVKRTGEKVFLECVQDMDHENMFWYRQDPGLGLRLIYFSYDVKMKEKGDIPEGYSVSREKKERFSLILESASTNQTSMYLCASSFLQPGGRGNTEAFFGQGTRLTVV.

This clone was recorded once. This sequence joins TRBV18 and TRBJ1-2, with 7 bases matching TRBD1. This CDR3 region has 14 residues. The junction had 6 bases not matched to a gene; V was cut back by 4 bases and J by 4 bases. Per the germline V gene, CDR1 is KGHSH and CDR2 is LQKENI. CDR3 sequence (DNA): TGTGCCAGCTCACTGGAAAGGACAGGCTATGGCTACACCTTC. Translation: CASSLERTGYGYTF.

The J gene is TRBJ1-5, the V gene TRBV5-4; weak D call: TRBD1 (5 bases). The CDR3 length is 15 residues. CDR1 is SGHNT, CDR2 YYREEE, per germline (reference sequence). Trimming shortened V by 4 bases and J by 0 bases, and 11 bases separated the two germline ends. CDR3 loop: CASSVGPDSNQPQHF. The CDR3 nucleotides are TGTGCCAGCAGCGTGGGACCCGATAGCAATCAGCCCCAGCATTTT.

Written as DNA, the CDR3 is TGTGCCAGCAGCCTCCCGGGGGGAGAGGTTCAGTACTTC. Encoded protein: CASSLPGGEVQYF. The rearrangement links TRBV27 to TRBJ2-4; 7 bases are a match to TRBD2. CDR1 is MNHEY and CDR2 is SMNVEV in the germline V gene (reference sequence). The J segment lost 11 bases and the V segment lost 6 bases, leaving 10 bases of the junction unmatched. CDR3 size: 13 residues.

V is TRBV5-1 and J is TRBJ2-1, with D possibly TRBD2 on 7 matching bases. There are 16 residues in the CDR3. Deletions cut 6 bases from V and 2 bases from J, with 18 bases between. Germline V lookup: CDR1 SGHRS, CDR2 YFSETQ. The CDR3 loop is CASMPLGGGPYNEQFF. The DNA for the CDR3 is TGCGCCAGCATGCCCCTAGGGGGGGGCCCCTACAATGAGCAGTTCTTC.